The present entry profiles one T cell receptor beta chain with its context. Its antigen remains unknown. RNA, at about 0.45 to 1 ug, was reverse transcribed with random hexamers. Coverage of TCR beta CDR3 amplification by immunoSEQ multiplex PCR extended to 54 Vbeta and 13 Jbeta. Each CDR3 protein is one row after TCRdb ran MiXCR on the immunoSEQ multiplex PCR reads. The repertoire holds 160,000 or so distinct CDR3 sequences, over 85% seen once, with 0.12% to 0.15% in the top ten. The germline CDR1 and CDR2 sequences are SNHLY and FYNNEI. There are 12 residues in the CDR3. Deletions cut 6 bases from V and 6 bases from J, with 10 bases between. The TEMRA cells underwent FACS enrichment, while the CD8+ and CD4+ T cells underwent negative isolation. This entry is derived from a study of CD8 T cells in Susac syndrome. Study-level results: An acknowledgment was made by the study that its TCR sequencing and HLA analysis involved relatively few individuals.

The source of this sequence is a human donor in good health. The rearrangement links TRBV2 to TRBJ2-3; no reliable D call. The sequencing sample was made of CD4+ T cells from PBMCs. CDR3 bases: TGTGCCAGCAGACTGGCTCTGGATACGCAGTATTTT. It is translated as CASRLALDTQYF.